The clone carrying this TCR beta chain came up many times. Amplified regions were TCR beta CDR3 sequences from RNA transcripts. HTBI primers were the set used in a first-round RT-PCR of the TCR CDR3. Via MiXCR, TCRdb re-called the multiplex PCR reads, giving one row per CDR3 protein. The sample consists of approximately 620,000 distinct CDR3 sequences, 15% to 20% of them appearing once. This entry belongs to a study of T cells in Graves' hyperthyroidism and ophthalmopathy. Germline lookup yields CDR1 LGHDT and CDR2 YNNKEL (reference sequence). This CDR3 contains 14 residues. V lost 3 bases to trimming and J lost 0 bases, with 6 bases between them.

The receptor comes from a woman aged 40 to 50 with Graves' ophthalmopathy. The sequenced sample was blood. V gene TRBV3-1 combines with J gene TRBJ1-3; the D is unclear. The CDR3 bases are TGTGCCAGCAGCCATCGTATCTCTGGAAACACCATATATTTT. It encodes CASSHRISGNTIYF.